What follows are 26 T cell receptor beta chains derived from one specimen sequenced in a study of T-cell reconstitution after alpha-beta-depleted transplantation in children. Preparation of the TCRbeta library used unique molecular identifiers. One entry per CDR3 protein, called by TCRdb with MiXCR from the PCR reads. The sample has a few hundred thousand distinct CDR3 sequences; about an eighth are singletons. Sequencing was performed on PBMCs, mostly from graft donor cells, taken 360 days after TCRalphabeta/CD19-depleted stem cell transplant. These receptors were obtained from a male patient younger than 18 who had a stem cell transplant for acute myeloid leukemia, so the T cells may come from the graft donor.

This chain connects TRBV29-1 to TRBJ1-1; no clear D. The germline V gene has CDR1 SQVTM and CDR2 ANQGSEA. The CDR3 is made up of 10 amino acids. CDR3 protein: CRVRETEAFF. CDR3 in DNA: TGCAGGGTTAGGGAAACAGAAGCTTTCTTT.

This clonotype occurred a few times. The chain joins TRBV11-1 to TRBJ2-2, with a tentative D call TRBD2 (6 bases). V lost 2 bases and J lost 4, with 11 bases in between. The CDR3 has 15 amino acids. Germline CDR1 SGHAT, CDR2 FQDESV (reference sequence). CDR3 in amino acids: CASSLRRGPTGELFF. The CDR3 DNA follows: TGTGCCAGCAGCTTAAGGCGGGGTCCCACCGGGGAGCTGTTTTTT.

This clonotype came up a few times. The genes are TRBV10-3 and TRBJ1-2; 8 bases are shared with TRBD1. This CDR3 has 12 amino acids. Germline V gives CDR1 ENHRY, CDR2 SYGVKD. V shed 4 bases, J shed 12 bases, and the junction held 7 bases outside the gene matches. The CDR3 reads CAISGTGPLHTF. CDR3 bases: TGTGCCATCAGTGGGACAGGGCCCCTACACACCTTC.

This clonotype has more than one count but fewer than ten. The chain has TRBV3-1 and TRBJ2-3; D might be TRBD2 (5 bases). The CDR3 runs to 13 residues. V was trimmed by 0 bases and J by 7 bases, leaving 8 bases between them. Germline V lookup: CDR1 LGHDT, CDR2 YNNKEL (reference sequence). The CDR3 DNA reads TGTGCCAGCAGCCAAGATCCGGGGTATACGCAGTATTTT. It yields the protein CASSQDPGYTQYF.

This chain uses TRBV7-2 with TRBJ2-5; maybe TRBD1 (5 bases). The germline CDR1 and CDR2 sequences are SGHTA and FQGNSA. This CDR3 region has 11 residues. Trimming cost V 5 bases and J 7 bases, with 8 bases left between them. The CDR3 here is CASSLQGTQYF. Written as DNA, the CDR3 is TGTGCCAGCAGCCTTCAGGGGACCCAGTACTTC.

The chain has TRBV7-9 and TRBJ2-7; possibly TRBD1 or TRBD2 for D (5 bases each). CDR3 length: 14 residues. V gave up 0 bases and J gave up 3 bases, with 9 bases separating them. Germline V CDR1 and CDR2: SEHNR, FQNEAQ (reference sequence). CDR3 nucleotide sequence: TGTGCCAGCAGCTTAGCGGGGGAGATCTACGAGCAGTACTTC. Its protein product is CASSLAGEIYEQYF. Variable domain in full (rest from reference TRBV7-9 and TRBJ2-7): DTGVSQNPRHKITKRGQNVTFRCDPISEHNRLYWYRQTLGQGPEFLTYFQNEAQLEKSRLLSDRFSAERPKGSFSTLEIQRTEQGDSAMYLCASSLAGEIYEQYFGPGTRLTVT.

The rearrangement uses TRBV11-2 and TRBJ1-1, with 7 positions matching TRBD1. The length of the CDR3 is 17 residues. The V gene's germline CDR1 is SGHAT and CDR2 FQNNGV. V gave up 0 bases and J gave up 4 bases; unmatched junction bases: 11. CDR3 protein: CASSLEVTGVGGTEAFF. The CDR3 nucleotides are TGTGCCAGCAGCTTAGAGGTCACAGGGGTAGGGGGCACTGAAGCTTTCTTT.

This clonotype showed up many times. The J gene is TRBJ2-2, the V gene TRBV28, with D maybe TRBD2 (5 bases). Germline values: CDR1 MDHEN, CDR2 SYDVKM. V lost 4 bases and J 2 bases, leaving 14 bases between the germline ends. The CDR3 contains 16 residues. CDR3 nucleotides: TGTGCCAGCAGTTCCCGCGGACTTCCAAACACCGGGGAGCTGTTTTTT. This sequence encodes CASSSRGLPNTGELFF.

This clonotype appeared many times. This sequence joins TRBV28 and TRBJ2-4; the match to TRBD2 covers 12 bases. The CDR3 runs 19 residues. CDR1 is MDHEN and CDR2 is SYDVKM in the germline V gene. V was pared by 5 bases and J by 1 base, with 12 bases of the junction left unmatched. The CDR3 coding sequence is TGTGCCAGCAGTATCACCGGGACTAGCGGGCCAGCGGCCAAAAACATTCAGTACTTC. It encodes CASSITGTSGPAAKNIQYF.

This clonotype was seen more than once but under ten times. V and J are TRBV12-3 or TRBV12-4 and TRBJ2-1, with 11 nucleotides matching TRBD2. V was pared by 0 bases and J by 8 bases, with 12 bases of the junction left unmatched. This CDR3 spans 18 amino acids. CDR3 coding DNA: TGTGCCAGCAGTTTAGCGCGGATAGCGGGAGGGCTAGTTGATGAGCAGTTCTTC. This encodes CASSLARIAGGLVDEQFF.

This clonotype was seen a few times. The chain combines TRBV29-1 with TRBJ2-2; no firm D call. The V end lost 5 bases, the J end lost 7 bases, and 14 bases lay between the germline ends. This CDR3 spans 13 amino acids. CDR1 is SQVTM and CDR2 is ANQGSEA in the germline V gene. The CDR3 region is CSVSPKGHGELFF. DNA of the CDR3: TGCAGCGTTAGTCCTAAGGGTCACGGGGAGCTGTTTTTT.

The chain couples TRBV6-2 or TRBV6-3 to TRBJ2-1; tentatively, D is TRBD2 (6 bases). The CDR3 consists of 20 residues. The germline V gene encodes CDR1 MNHEY and CDR2 SVGEGT. V gave up 5 bases and J gave up 4 bases, with 30 bases separating them. CDR3: CASSIRGRTRLANFYNEQFF. CDR3 in DNA: TGTGCCAGCAGTATTCGGGGGAGGACTCGCCTCGCTAATTTTTACAATGAGCAGTTCTTC.

V usage is TRBV24-1 and J usage is TRBJ2-7; D may match TRBD1 or TRBD2 (6 bases each). The CDR3 spans 16 residues. Trimming left V 3 bases short and J 6 bases short, with 20 bases between. Germline V gene sequence: CDR1 KGHDR, CDR2 SFDVKD. In nucleotides, the CDR3 is TGTGCCACCAGTGATCCCCGAGGGGGGTTGGGGGTCGAGCAGTACTTC. This encodes CATSDPRGGLGVEQYF.

The J gene is TRBJ2-3, the V gene TRBV28; the D call may be TRBD1 or TRBD2 (6 bases each). This CDR3 spans 12 amino acids. The germline V gene has CDR1 MDHEN and CDR2 SYDVKM. V was pared by 4 bases and J by 7 bases, with 9 bases between. The CDR3 reads CASSWRGNTQYF. CDR3 DNA sequence: TGTGCCAGCAGTTGGAGGGGGAATACGCAGTATTTT.

Of note for this clonotype: The missing conserved phenylalanine or tryptophan at the end of this CDR3 makes a read error likely. The V call is TRBV9, the J call TRBJ2-5, with D perhaps matching TRBD1 or TRBD2 (5 bases each). The germline V gene encodes CDR1 SGDLS and CDR2 YYNGEE. V gave up 0 bases and J gave up 5 bases, with 5 bases separating them. CDR3 length: 12 amino acids. Written as DNA, the CDR3 is TGTGCCAGCAGCGTAGGGGGGGAGACCCAGTACTAC. This encodes CASSVGGETQYY.

In its sample, this clonotype was seen a few times. The CDR3 DNA follows: TGTGCCACCAGTGATTCTAGACAGGGGGACTCCACCCATACGCAGTATTTT. It yields the protein CATSDSRQGDSTHTQYF. The chain links TRBV24-1 to TRBJ2-3, with 9 bases identical to TRBD1. V shed 2 bases, J shed 7 bases, and the junction held 12 bases outside the gene matches. This CDR3 contains 17 residues. The V gene's germline CDR1 is KGHDR and CDR2 SFDVKD.

This clonotype appeared a few times. The V gene is TRBV10-3, the J gene TRBJ2-4; D call uncertain. The germline V gene has CDR1 ENHRY and CDR2 SYGVKD. CDR3 length: 15 residues. V shed 3 bases and J shed 1 base, with 10 bases lying between them. The CDR3: CAISEVFGAKNIQYF. CDR3 nucleotides: TGTGCCATCAGTGAAGTCTTCGGGGCCAAAAACATTCAGTACTTC.

V and J are TRBV29-1 and TRBJ2-1; 8 bases fit TRBD2. The CDR3 consists of 14 residues. The V gene end was trimmed by 7 bases and the J gene end by 0 bases; junction bases not matched to a gene: 5. Germline CDR1 reads SQVTM; CDR2 reads ANQGSEA. The CDR3 bases are TGCAGCGCCAAAAGCGGGAGCTCCTACAATGAGCAGTTCTTC. It yields the protein CSAKSGSSYNEQFF.

The chain employs TRBV11-1 and TRBJ2-6; TRBD1 aligns across 9 bases. J was trimmed by 0 bases and V by 5 bases; bases with no gene match: 8. This CDR3 comprises 18 residues. CDR1 is SGHAT, CDR2 FQDESV, per germline (reference sequence). The CDR3, as DNA: TGTGCCAGCAGCGCCCGACAGGGGGGCCGCTCTGGGGCCAACGTCCTGACTTTC. Translated: CASSARQGGRSGANVLTF. The full variable domain, completed using reference TRBV11-1 and TRBJ2-6, is EAEVAQSPRYKITEKSQAVAFWCDPISGHATLYWYRQILGQGPELLVQFQDESVVDDSQLPKDRFSAERLKGVDSTLKIQPAELGDSAMYLCASSARQGGRSGANVLTFGAGSRLTVL.

V usage is TRBV7-3 and J usage is TRBJ2-2; D is possibly TRBD2 (5 bases). This CDR3 has 19 residues. The V end lost 4 bases, the J end lost 3 bases, and 24 bases lay between the germline ends. The V gene's germline CDR1 is SGHTA and CDR2 FQGTGA. This CDR3 reads CASSSKQLTRKVDTGELFF. Here the CDR3 DNA reads TGTGCCAGCAGCTCAAAACAATTAACTAGAAAGGTGGACACCGGGGAGCTGTTTTTT.

The chain recombines TRBV28 with TRBJ2-7; 7 bases align to TRBD1. The CDR3 consists of 15 residues. Trimming removed 5 bases from V and 5 bases from J; junction bases left unmatched: 12. Per the germline V gene, CDR1 is MDHEN and CDR2 is SYDVKM. The CDR3: CASSQLGQDLNEQYF. The CDR3 nucleotides read TGTGCCAGCAGTCAGCTAGGACAGGATTTGAACGAGCAGTACTTC.

The chain joins TRBV6-5 to TRBJ2-7; a weak D match, TRBD2 (5 bases). The germline V gene encodes CDR1 MNHEY and CDR2 SVGAGI. The CDR3 has 17 amino acids. Trimming shortened V by 4 bases and J by 2 bases, and 21 bases separated the two germline ends. DNA of the CDR3: TGTGCCAGCAGTTTTGCATTGGATGCCGGGAATCCCTACGAGCAGTACTTC. Encoded protein: CASSFALDAGNPYEQYF.

This clonotype was seen at least ten times. V and J are TRBV14 and TRBJ2-2; TRBD2 matches at 9 bases. The V gene end was trimmed by 3 bases and the J gene end by 4 bases; junction bases not matched to a gene: 9. Germline values: CDR1 SGHDN, CDR2 FVKESK. This CDR3 is built from 17 residues. The CDR3: CASSHPTLAGFTGELFF. CDR3 bases: TGTGCCAGCAGCCATCCCACGCTAGCGGGGTTCACCGGGGAGCTGTTTTTT.

This clonotype has a handful of counts. The chain is built from TRBV9 and TRBJ2-1, with D hard to call. Germline CDR1 is SGDLS and CDR2 is YYNGEE. The CDR3 extends over 13 amino acids. The V gene lost 3 bases and the J gene lost 8 bases, with 12 bases spanning the gap. CDR3 DNA sequence: TGTGCCAGCAGCGAACAAGGCTGGGATGAGCAGTTCTTC. It yields the protein CASSEQGWDEQFF.

V gene TRBV6-5 combines with J gene TRBJ2-1; D not certain. The germline V and J ends were trimmed by 2 bases and 6 bases, with 11 bases remaining between them. The CDR3 runs 14 residues. The germline V gene has CDR1 MNHEY and CDR2 SVGAGI. The CDR3 coding sequence is TGTGCCAGCAGTTACGGTCGGGCAGGCAATGAGCAGTTCTTC. Its translation is CASSYGRAGNEQFF.

The chain recombines TRBV20-1 with TRBJ2-7, with TRBD2 identical over 9 bases. The CDR3 totals 14 residues. After removal of 3 bases from V and 4 bases from J, the junction contained 7 bases not matched to a gene. Germline assignment: CDR1 DFQATT and CDR2 SNEGSKA (reference sequence). CDR3 amino acids: CSARALAGPYEQYF. For the CDR3, the DNA is TGCAGTGCTAGGGCCCTAGCGGGACCATACGAGCAGTACTTC.